This TCR beta chain was recovered during a study of tumor T cells in aggressive B-cell lymphoma. Losses at the gene ends were 3 bases for V and 11 bases for J; bases not matched to a gene: 5. The CDR3 loop spans 12 amino acids. Germline assignment: CDR1 SGHDT and CDR2 YYEEEE. Sequencing used immunoSEQ multiplex PCR; TCRdb keeps in-frame clones, though not all of them. The sample carries some 2,000 clones, roughly 94% recorded once. The sequenced sample was tumor tissue. The gene calls are TRBV5-6 and TRBJ2-5; 9 bases fit TRBD2. The TCR was taken from an adult with diffuse large B cell lymphoma. As DNA, the CDR3 is TGTGCCAGCAGCTATTTTAGCGGGGGTCAGTACTTC. Translation gives CASSYFSGGQYF.